The present entry profiles one T cell receptor beta chain with its context. A far more abundant clone sits one base away, making this likely a read error. The record originates from a study of low-dose radiotherapy and immunotherapy resistance in tumors. TRAV and TRBV primers primed cDNA for both TCRalpha and TCRbeta. A roughly 21-cycle PCR with a constant-region primer and V-primer adapter amplified TCRs. TCRdb re-derived calls from the reads in MiXCR, one entry per CDR3 protein. This sample has about 60,000 distinct CDR3 sequences, with 23% found just once. Per the germline V gene, CDR1 is MNHGY and CDR2 is SAAAGT. There are 17 residues in the CDR3. The sample's time point: after trial treatment. Indicated treatment: LDRT plus nivolumab, ipilimumab, low-dose cyclophosphamide and aspirin (RACIN trial). The treatment that donors received included nivolumab, ipilimumab, aspirin, low-dose cyclophosphamide and low-dose radiotherapy.

This chain joins TRBV6-8 and TRBJ1-6; 11 bases map to TRBD1. The sequenced sample was PBMCs, obtained after low-dose radiotherapy plus immunotherapy. The clonotype was recovered from a male donor with prostate cancer. In DNA, the CDR3 is TGTGCCAGCAGTGAACACCCTGGGACAGGGGGAAATTCACCCCCCCACTTT. Its translation: CASSEHPGTGGNSPPHF.